The next 30 T cell receptor beta chains were all read from a single sample in a study of blood T cells in healthy people across ages. Next came a second PCR, run for about 7 to 12 cycles, which used a sample-barcoded 5' primer along with a J-beta primer mix. TCRdb reanalysed the 5' RACE reads using MiXCR and keeps one entry per CDR3 protein. This table has under 950,000 distinct CDR3 sequences, 22% appearing once. Sequencing input: blood. The receptors derive from a man aged 65 to 79 in good health.

The V call is TRBV19, the J call TRBJ2-1; possible D gene TRBD1, 6 bases. This CDR3 contains 14 residues. The ends were cut back, 5 bases at V and 4 bases at J, with 12 bases in the middle. CDR1 and CDR2 (germline): LNHDA, SQIVND (reference sequence). In DNA, the CDR3 is TGTGCCAGTAGTCGGGCAGGGGTTTACAATGAGCAGTTCTTC. It codes for CASSRAGVYNEQFF.

This clonotype was picked up a small number of times. At one end, the junction sequence differs from germline, possibly due to a read error. The V and J genes are TRBV20-1 and TRBJ2-1; 7 nucleotides match TRBD2. Germline CDR1 is DFQATT and CDR2 is SNEGSKA (reference sequence). CDR3 size: 12 residues. In DNA form, the CDR3 reads TGCAATGCTCAGACTAGCAGGTATGAGCAGTTCTTC. Protein sequence: CNAQTSRYEQFF.

The rearrangement joins TRBV20-1 to TRBJ2-2; D is possibly TRBD1 or TRBD2 (6 bases each). This CDR3 contains 13 residues. V was pared by 3 bases and J by 4 bases, with 9 bases between. The germline gives CDR1 DFQATT, CDR2 SNEGSKA (reference sequence). CDR3 protein: CSASGGSTGELFF. The CDR3 coding sequence is TGCAGTGCTAGCGGGGGCTCCACCGGGGAGCTGTTTTTT.

The chain recombines TRBV28 with TRBJ2-7; D possibly uses TRBD1 or TRBD2 (5 bases each). Germline V gives CDR1 MDHEN, CDR2 SYDVKM. The V end was cut by 4 bases, the J end by 3 bases, with 16 bases between. The length of the CDR3 is 15 residues. The CDR3 DNA reads as TGTGCCAGCAGTTCCCATCACGGGGCCAACTACGAGCAGTACTTC. Translating gives CASSSHHGANYEQYF.

This clonotype has more than one count but fewer than ten. This chain connects TRBV9 to TRBJ2-5; D may be TRBD2 (6 bases). The tail of the sequence fits TRBJ2-7 better, so the J call may be wrong. Germline CDR1 reads SGDLS; CDR2 reads YYNGEE. The CDR3 covers 13 residues. Here the CDR3 reads CASSVGRSSEQYV. CDR3 coding DNA: TGTGCCAGCAGCGTTGGGAGGTCTAGCGAGCAGTACGTC.

The chain combines TRBV20-1 with TRBJ2-2; D may correspond to TRBD1 or TRBD2 (5 bases each). CDR1 is DFQATT, CDR2 SNEGSKA, per germline (reference sequence). CDR3 length: 12 residues. Between the trimmed V and J ends, which lost 7 bases and 3 bases, there was a span of 9 bases. CDR3 sequence (DNA): TGCAGTGGATTGGGGGACACCGGGGAGCTGTTTTTT. Translation: CSGLGDTGELFF.

There are a few counts of this clonotype. The chain couples TRBV5-1 to TRBJ1-1, with TRBD1 identical over 9 bases. J gave up 5 bases and V 2 bases, and 13 bases lay outside the gene matches. The CDR3 runs 17 residues. Germline CDR1 and CDR2: SGHRS and YFSETQ. CDR3 DNA: TGCGCCAGCAGCTTAAGGACGGGGACAGGGAAAGGTACTGAAGCTTTCTTT. This sequence encodes CASSLRTGTGKGTEAFF.

Worth noting for this clonotype: This likely comes from a read error, as the CDR3 has no conserved phenylalanine or tryptophan at its end. It is unclear where the CDR3 begins or ends on the DNA, so no DNA is shown, and the CDR3 is as TCRdb lists it. The chain uses TRBV30 and TRBJ2-1. Germline-derived CDR1 and CDR2 are GTSNPN and SVGIG (reference sequence). The CDR3 is made up of 11 amino acids, end residues included. CDR3 protein: CAWSVGFEQLL.

This clonotype has only a few counts. The chain carries TRBV7-9 and TRBJ1-2; D is perhaps TRBD1 (6 bases). Trimming left V 4 bases short and J 3 bases short, with 12 bases between. Germline V gene lookup returns CDR1 SEHNR and CDR2 FQNEAQ (reference sequence). The CDR3 length is 14 residues. The CDR3 is CASSSPRTDYGYTF. The CDR3 DNA is TGTGCCAGCAGCTCCCCTCGGACAGACTATGGCTACACCTTC.

This chain joins TRBV5-1 and TRBJ1-1; TRBD1 might be the D (6 bases). The CDR3 has 14 amino acids. Germline V lookup: CDR1 SGHRS, CDR2 YFSETQ. Trimming took 5 bases from V and 1 from J, leaving 12 bases between them. For the CDR3, the DNA is TGCGCCAGCAGAAGGGACACTCAGAACACTGAAGCTTTCTTT. Protein product: CASRRDTQNTEAFF.

The chain has TRBV6-1 and TRBJ2-7, with 10 bases matching TRBD2. CDR1 MNHNS and CDR2 SASEGT come from the germline V gene. Trimming cost V 9 bases and J 3 bases; bases outside gene matches: 5. This CDR3 has 13 amino acids. CDR3 sequence (DNA): TGTGCCAGTCGTTGGACTAGCGGCTACGAGCAGTACTTC. Translating gives CASRWTSGYEQYF.

In its sample, this clonotype was seen a few times. The V and J genes are TRBV10-3 and TRBJ2-3, with 9 positions matching TRBD2. The CDR3 has 15 amino acids. CDR1 ENHRY and CDR2 SYGVKD come from the germline V gene. V lost 5 bases and J lost 6; bases outside the gene matches: 9. The CDR3 reads CAISPSGDPGDTQYF. CDR3 DNA: TGTGCCATCAGTCCTAGCGGGGACCCTGGGGATACGCAGTATTTT.

On this clonotype: A much larger clone is a single base away; this may be a read error. The chain joins TRBV7-6 to TRBJ2-2, with D possibly TRBD2 on 5 matching bases. The CDR3 length is 14 residues. Germline values: CDR1 SGHVS, CDR2 FNYEAQ. The CDR3 region has the DNA TGTGCCAGCAGCCTCCTTACATCCACCGGGGTGCTGTTTTTT. Protein product: CASSLLTSTGVLFF.

This rearrangement joins TRBV24-1 to TRBJ1-1; 12 positions match TRBD1. The junction had 9 bases not matched to a gene; V was cut back by 5 bases and J by 0 bases. The length of the CDR3 is 18 residues. CDR1 KGHDR and CDR2 SFDVKD come from the germline V gene. CDR3 loop: CATSGGSRDRGLNTEAFF. The CDR3 DNA is TGTGCCACCAGTGGTGGTTCCCGGGACAGGGGGCTGAACACTGAAGCTTTCTTT.

This clonotype was seen a handful of times. This chain joins TRBV30 and TRBJ1-1, with no clear D. The germline gives CDR1 GTSNPN, CDR2 SVGIG (reference sequence). V lost 1 base and J 2 bases, leaving 8 bases between the germline ends. The CDR3 is 13 residues long. CDR3 residues: CAWSETANTEAFF. The CDR3 nucleotides are TGTGCCTGGAGTGAGACTGCTAACACTGAAGCTTTCTTT.

The genes are TRBV5-1 and TRBJ2-5, with 10 bases aligning to TRBD2. The trim removed 5 bases at V and 3 bases at J, leaving 10 bases unmatched. The germline V gene encodes CDR1 SGHRS and CDR2 YFSETQ. The CDR3 is 16 amino acids. CDR3 DNA sequence: TGCGCCAGCAGGCCCCACGTAGCGGGAGGTAAAGAGACCCAGTACTTC. Protein product: CASRPHVAGGKETQYF.

This clonotype was seen a few times. The gene calls are TRBV5-1 and TRBJ2-1; TRBD2 is a possible D gene (5 bases). The CDR3 runs to 16 residues. V was shortened by 4 bases and J by 0 bases, with 14 bases between the two germline ends. Germline CDR1 SGHRS, CDR2 YFSETQ. The CDR3 sequence is CASSPKAASSYNEQFF. In nucleotides, the CDR3 is TGCGCCAGCAGCCCGAAAGCGGCGAGCTCCTACAATGAGCAGTTCTTC.

The chain uses TRBV4-3 and TRBJ1-1, with a weak D call TRBD1 (6 bases). The CDR3 has 12 amino acids. Germline lookup yields CDR1 LGHNA and CDR2 YSLEER. V lost 2 bases to trimming and J lost 10 bases, with 11 bases between them. Written as DNA, the CDR3 is TGCGCCAGCAGCCAATGGGGGCGAGTAGCTTTCTTT. The encoded protein is CASSQWGRVAFF.

This clonotype has just a few counts. The gene calls are TRBV7-9 and TRBJ2-4, with no clear D. CDR3 size: 15 residues. With 5 bases removed from V and 0 bases from J, the gap between germline ends came to 11 bases. Per germline, CDR1 SEHNR and CDR2 FQNEAQ (reference sequence). CDR3 residues: CASSTRELAKNIQYF. The CDR3 coding sequence is TGTGCCAGCAGCACCCGTGAACTAGCCAAAAACATTCAGTACTTC. The variable domain in full, completed from reference TRBV7-9 and TRBJ2-4, reads DTGVSQNPRHKITKRGQNVTFRCDPISEHNRLYWYRQTLGQGPEFLTYFQNEAQLEKSRLLSDRFSAERPKGSFSTLEIQRTEQGDSAMYLCASSTRELAKNIQYFGAGTRLSVL.

In this sample, this clonotype turned up a few times. The V gene is TRBV20-1, the J gene TRBJ2-4; 11 nucleotides line up with TRBD2. Per the germline V gene, CDR1 is DFQATT and CDR2 is SNEGSKA (reference sequence). V gave up 3 bases and J gave up 5 bases; unmatched junction bases: 12. The CDR3 has 17 amino acids. The CDR3 loop reads CSARTLAGDETENIQYF. DNA for the CDR3: TGCAGTGCTAGGACACTAGCGGGAGACGAGACGGAAAACATTCAGTACTTC.

This clonotype appeared a few times. The rearrangement links TRBV12-5 to TRBJ2-5; the match to TRBD1 covers 8 bases. Germline values: CDR1 LGHNT, CDR2 FRNRAP. V lost 6 bases and J lost 4; bases outside the gene matches: 10. This CDR3 is 15 amino acids long. CDR3 region: CASGTRGQGGETQYF. CDR3 nucleotide sequence: TGTGCTAGTGGGACTCGAGGACAGGGAGGAGAGACCCAGTACTTC.

The table lists this clonotype with a few counts. The genes are TRBV20-1 and TRBJ1-1, with D possibly matching TRBD1 (5 bases). Germline V lookup: CDR1 DFQATT, CDR2 SNEGSKA (reference sequence). CDR3 length equals 13 residues. Trimming cost V 4 bases and J 5 bases, with 14 bases left between them. CDR3 sequence (DNA): TGCAGTGCTAATACAGGTGTAGGGACTGAAGCTTTCTTT. Protein sequence: CSANTGVGTEAFF.

This clonotype was seen more than once but under ten times. This rearrangement joins TRBV5-1 to TRBJ2-2, with a tentative D call TRBD1 (5 bases). Germline V gives CDR1 SGHRS, CDR2 YFSETQ. With 1 base removed from V and 4 bases from J, the gap between germline ends came to 14 bases. The CDR3 consists of 16 residues. CDR3 region: CASSLSVAGSTGELFF. Here the CDR3 DNA reads TGCGCCAGCAGCTTGTCAGTAGCAGGGTCCACCGGGGAGCTGTTTTTT. Supplemented by reference TRBV5-1 and TRBJ2-2, the full variable domain reads KAGVTQTPRYLIKTRGQQVTLSCSPISGHRSVSWYQQTPGQGLQFLFEYFSETQRNKGNFPGRFSGRQFSNSRSEMNVSTLELGDSALYLCASSLSVAGSTGELFFGEGSRLTVL.

The chain recombines TRBV12-3 or TRBV12-4 with TRBJ2-3; D may be TRBD1 (6 bases). Between the trimmed V and J ends, which lost 5 bases and 3 bases, there was a span of 24 bases. The CDR3 has 18 residues. In DNA, the CDR3 is TGTGCCAGCAGTCTAAGGGGGAGCGGAAGGATCGGAACAGATACGCAGTATTTT. Translated, it gives CASSLRGSGRIGTDTQYF.

The gene calls are TRBV20-1 and TRBJ1-4, with unresolved D. Trimming left V 1 base short and J 3 bases short, with 12 bases between. Germline V gene lookup returns CDR1 DFQATT and CDR2 SNEGSKA (reference sequence). The CDR3 length is 15 residues. CDR3 in DNA: TGCAGTGCTAGAGTATCTAGGCAGTCTAATGAAAAACTGTTTTTT. It specifies CSARVSRQSNEKLFF.

For this clonotype: One end of the junction does not line up with germline, which may come from a read error. V and J are TRBV27 and TRBJ2-5; 11 nucleotides agree with TRBD2. From germline, CDR1 is MNHEY and CDR2 SMNVEV (reference sequence). The CDR3 spans 15 residues. CDR3 region: CASSFLTSGKETQYF. The CDR3 DNA is TGTGCCAGCAGTTTCCTGACTAGCGGGAAGGAGACCCAGTACTTT.

There are a few counts of this clonotype. The CDR3, as DNA: TGTGCCAGCCTTGCGGCCGGGCCCAACAATGAGCAGTTCTTC. This encodes CASLAAGPNNEQFF. This chain links TRBV7-2 with TRBJ2-1; D call uncertain. CDR1 SGHTA and CDR2 FQGNSA come from the germline V gene. This CDR3 region has 14 residues. Trimming stripped 8 bases from V and 5 bases from J, with 16 bases between.

This clonotype has only a few counts. The chain links TRBV18 to TRBJ1-1; maybe TRBD1 (5 bases). V lost 2 bases and J 4 bases, leaving 11 bases between the germline ends. The CDR3 is made up of 14 amino acids. CDR1 and CDR2 (germline): KGHSH, LQKENI. The CDR3 is CASSPGSGGTEAFF. Here the CDR3 DNA reads TGTGCCAGCTCACCAGGCTCTGGGGGCACTGAAGCTTTCTTT.

The chain uses TRBV12-3 or TRBV12-4 and TRBJ2-1; tentatively, D is TRBD2 (6 bases). The CDR3 is 16 residues long. The ends were cut back, 2 bases at V and 2 bases at J, with 13 bases in the middle. CDR3 sequence (DNA): TGTGCCAGCAGTTTACTTGGGCGGGGTCCCTACAATGAGCAGTTCTTC. Translation: CASSLLGRGPYNEQFF.

The V call is TRBV5-1, the J call TRBJ2-1; TRBD1 is a possible D gene (6 bases). Trimming pared 4 bases from V and 3 bases from J, leaving 14 bases between. This CDR3 has 15 amino acids. Germline loops: CDR1 SGHRS, CDR2 YFSETQ. The DNA for the CDR3 is TGCGCCAGCAGCCCTGGGACATTATTCTACAATGAGCAGTTCTTC. It yields the protein CASSPGTLFYNEQFF. Combining the CDR3 with reference TRBV5-1 and TRBJ2-1 gives the whole variable domain KAGVTQTPRYLIKTRGQQVTLSCSPISGHRSVSWYQQTPGQGLQFLFEYFSETQRNKGNFPGRFSGRQFSNSRSEMNVSTLELGDSALYLCASSPGTLFYNEQFFGPGTRLTVL.